A selection of T cell receptor beta chains follows, all from one sample in a study of T-cell reconstitution after alpha-beta-depleted transplantation in children. TCRdb reanalysed the PCR reads using MiXCR and keeps one entry per CDR3 protein. In the table there are about a million distinct CDR3 sequences, about 29% of which are singletons. The sequences come from PBMCs, mostly from graft donor cells, collected 360 days after TCRalphabeta/CD19-depleted stem cell transplant. The receptors originated from a boy in the first two years of life who had a stem cell transplant for SCID, so the T cells may come from the graft donor. The CDR3 runs from the conserved cysteine through the conserved F or W. D genes are given only for firm matches. Size tells how often a clone was seen (once, few, many) or the class of an expanded clone, and some rows leave it out.

D gene: -
J gene: TRBJ2-7
clone size: few
V gene: TRBV12-3/TRBV12-4
CDR3 DNA: TGTGCCAGCAGTTTTTCGGGCGGGCGGGAATCCTACGAGCAGTACTTC
CDR3 protein: CASSFSGGRESYEQYF

D gene: -
J gene: TRBJ2-1
clone size: -
V gene: TRBV28
CDR3 DNA: TGTGCCAGCAGTTCGCCGTCGACGGGGCGTAACAATGAGCAGTTCTTC
CDR3 protein: CASSSPSTGRNNEQFF

D gene: TRBD2
J gene: TRBJ2-5
clone size: few
V gene: TRBV12-3/TRBV12-4
CDR3 DNA: TGTGCCAGCAGCGAGGGGACTAGCGGGGGAGTGTACCAAGAGACCCAGTACTTC
CDR3 protein: CASSEGTSGGVYQETQYF

D gene: -
J gene: TRBJ1-2
clone size: -
V gene: TRBV12-3/TRBV12-4
CDR3 DNA: TGTGCCAGCAGCCCTGTCCCTACGGGCGGCTATGGCTACACCTTC
CDR3 protein: CASSPVPTGGYGYTF

D gene: TRBD1
J gene: TRBJ1-2
clone size: -
V gene: TRBV24-1
CDR3 DNA: TGTGCCACCAGTGGCAACGACAGGGTCTATGGCTACACCTTC
CDR3 protein: CATSGNDRVYGYTF

D gene: -
J gene: TRBJ2-1
clone size: few
V gene: TRBV21-1
CDR3 DNA: TGTGCCAGCAGCCGGGGGGGTTCGCCCTCCTACAATGAGCAGTTCTTC
CDR3 protein: CASSRGGSPSYNEQFF

D gene: -
J gene: TRBJ2-1
clone size: -
V gene: TRBV11-2
CDR3 DNA: TGTGCCAGCAGCTTACGAGTATTGCGCAATGAGCAGTTCTTC
CDR3 protein: CASSLRVLRNEQFF

D gene: -
J gene: TRBJ1-2
clone size: -
V gene: TRBV29-1
CDR3 DNA: TGCAGCGTTGCTCTGGGCGACACGGGGAACTATGGCTACACCTTC
CDR3 protein: CSVALGDTGNYGYTF

D gene: -
J gene: TRBJ1-1
clone size: many
V gene: TRBV27
CDR3 DNA: TGTGCCAGCAGTTTCAACCGGAACACTGAAGCTTTCTTT
CDR3 protein: CASSFNRNTEAFF

D gene: -
J gene: TRBJ1-1
clone size: few
V gene: TRBV11-2
CDR3 DNA: TGTGCCAGCAGCGCTCACGGGGGCATGAACACTGAAGCTTTCTTT
CDR3 protein: CASSAHGGMNTEAFF

D gene: TRBD1
J gene: TRBJ2-3
clone size: few
V gene: TRBV18
CDR3 DNA: TGTGCCAGCTCACCAACGATCAAGACAGGGGAAACAGATACGCAGTATTTT
CDR3 protein: CASSPTIKTGETDTQYF

D gene: -
J gene: TRBJ2-3
clone size: -
V gene: TRBV20-1
CDR3 DNA: TGCAGTGCTAGCGAAAAGGGTAGCACAGATACGCAGTATTTT
CDR3 protein: CSASEKGSTDTQYF

D gene: TRBD2
J gene: TRBJ2-5
clone size: few
V gene: TRBV12-3/TRBV12-4
CDR3 DNA: TGTGCCAGCAGTTTACCTAGCGGGGGGGCCATCCAGTACTTC
CDR3 protein: CASSLPSGGAIQYF

D gene: TRBD1
J gene: TRBJ1-2
clone size: -
V gene: TRBV7-6
CDR3 DNA: TGTGCCAGCAGCTTAGCCTCCGGGACAGGGCTGTTAGACTATGGCTACACCTTC
CDR3 protein: CASSLASGTGLLDYGYTF

D gene: TRBD1
J gene: TRBJ2-5
clone size: -
V gene: TRBV12-3/TRBV12-4
CDR3 DNA: TGTGCCAGCAGTCGGGACAGGCACCAAGAGACCCAGTACTTC
CDR3 protein: CASSRDRHQETQYF

D gene: -
J gene: TRBJ1-2
clone size: -
V gene: TRBV15
CDR3 DNA: TGTGCCACCAGCACCCTGACAGATTATGGCTACACCTTC
CDR3 protein: CATSTLTDYGYTF

D gene: TRBD1
J gene: TRBJ2-1
clone size: -
V gene: TRBV5-1
CDR3 DNA: TGCGCCAGCAGCATGAACAGGGGGCCAGGCAATGAGCAGTTCTTC
CDR3 protein: CASSMNRGPGNEQFF

D gene: -
J gene: TRBJ1-2
clone size: -
V gene: TRBV15
CDR3 DNA: TGTGCCACCAGCAGAGATGCGCTAGGGATCTATGGCTACACCTTC
CDR3 protein: CATSRDALGIYGYTF

D gene: TRBD2
J gene: TRBJ2-7
clone size: few
V gene: TRBV6-5
CDR3 DNA: TGTGCCAGCAGTTTCTCCGCGGGGGCCTACGAGCAGTACTTC
CDR3 protein: CASSFSAGAYEQYF

D gene: -
J gene: TRBJ2-5
clone size: few
V gene: TRBV5-1
CDR3 DNA: TGCGCCAGCAGCTTGGCGGTGACCGCCCCTGAGACCCAGTACTTC
CDR3 protein: CASSLAVTAPETQYF

D gene: -
J gene: TRBJ2-1
clone size: -
V gene: TRBV5-5
CDR3 DNA: TGTGCCAGCAGCTCCCATTCGAGGAGTTCCTACAATGAGCAGTTCTTC
CDR3 protein: CASSSHSRSSYNEQFF

D gene: -
J gene: TRBJ1-1
clone size: few
V gene: TRBV6-5
CDR3 DNA: TGTGCCAGCAGTTACTCGGGGAGAGAAGCTTTCTTT
CDR3 protein: CASSYSGREAFF

D gene: -
J gene: TRBJ2-1
clone size: -
V gene: TRBV7-8
CDR3 DNA: TGTGCCAGCAGCGCATCCTCGTACCCCGGTCCAGGGGACTCCTACAATGAGCAGTTCTTC
CDR3 protein: CASSASSYPGPGDSYNEQFF

D gene: TRBD1
J gene: TRBJ2-7
clone size: few
V gene: TRBV28
CDR3 DNA: TGTGCCAGCAGAACAACCGGGACAGGGAATTCGGACTTC
CDR3 protein: CASRTTGTGNSDF

D gene: TRBD2
J gene: TRBJ2-5
clone size: -
V gene: TRBV5-1
CDR3 DNA: TGCGCCAGCACCGATACGACTAGCGGGGCAGAGACCCAGTACTTC
CDR3 protein: CASTDTTSGAETQYF

D gene: TRBD1
J gene: TRBJ2-7
clone size: few
V gene: TRBV4-2
CDR3 DNA: TGTGCCAGCAGCCACAACAGGGGAAGGGGCTACGAGCAGTACTTC
CDR3 protein: CASSHNRGRGYEQYF

D gene: -
J gene: TRBJ2-1
clone size: few
V gene: TRBV19
CDR3 DNA: TGTGCCAGTACCCCGACTAGTATCTATGAGCAGTTCTTC
CDR3 protein: CASTPTSIYEQFF

D gene: -
J gene: TRBJ1-1
clone size: -
V gene: TRBV15
CDR3 DNA: TGTGCCACCAGCAGACCCCCAACAGGAAACACTGAAGCTTTCTTT
CDR3 protein: CATSRPPTGNTEAFF

D gene: -
J gene: TRBJ2-7
clone size: -
V gene: TRBV11-3
CDR3 DNA: TGTGCCAGCAGCTCGACTACAGGCCCCTTAACCTACGAGCAGTACTTC
CDR3 protein: CASSSTTGPLTYEQYF

D gene: TRBD1
J gene: TRBJ2-7
clone size: -
V gene: TRBV9
CDR3 DNA: TGTGCCAGCAGCGTGACAGGGAATACCTACGAGCAGTACTTC
CDR3 protein: CASSVTGNTYEQYF

D gene: TRBD1
J gene: TRBJ1-4
clone size: few
V gene: TRBV29-1
CDR3 DNA: TGCAGCGTCACGGGACAGGGAAGGGAAAAACTGTTTTTT
CDR3 protein: CSVTGQGREKLFF

D gene: TRBD2
J gene: TRBJ2-1
clone size: few
V gene: TRBV7-3
CDR3 DNA: TGTGCCAGCAGCTCGCCGGGGGGAGCCTACAATGAGCAGTTCTTC
CDR3 protein: CASSSPGGAYNEQFF

D gene: -
J gene: TRBJ2-4
clone size: -
V gene: TRBV11-1
CDR3 DNA: TGTGCCAGCAGCTTTGGGCCCTCAAACATTCAGTACTTC
CDR3 protein: CASSFGPSNIQYF

D gene: -
J gene: TRBJ2-7
clone size: -
V gene: TRBV20-1
CDR3 DNA: TGCAGTGCTAGTTTATCGGGGGTCGGCTACGAGCAGTACTTC
CDR3 protein: CSASLSGVGYEQYF

D gene: TRBD2
J gene: TRBJ2-1
clone size: -
V gene: TRBV10-3
CDR3 DNA: TGTGCCATCAGTGGGCTAGCGGGGGGGCCCAATGAGCAGTTCTTC
CDR3 protein: CAISGLAGGPNEQFF

D gene: TRBD1
J gene: TRBJ1-2
clone size: few
V gene: TRBV5-6
CDR3 DNA: TGTGCCAGCAGGGGACAGCGCTTCTATGGCTACACCTTC
CDR3 protein: CASRGQRFYGYTF

D gene: -
J gene: TRBJ2-7
clone size: -
V gene: TRBV5-1
CDR3 DNA: TGCGCCAGCAGGTTGGGTAAGGAGCAGTACTTC
CDR3 protein: CASRLGKEQYF

D gene: -
J gene: TRBJ2-2
clone size: few
V gene: TRBV10-3
CDR3 DNA: TGTGCCATCAGCCCACTAGACACCGGGGAGCTGTTTTTT
CDR3 protein: CAISPLDTGELFF

D gene: -
J gene: TRBJ2-4
clone size: -
V gene: TRBV20-1
CDR3 DNA: TGCAGTGCTAGAAACGCCTCACACTTAGCCAAAAACATTCAGTACTTC
CDR3 protein: CSARNASHLAKNIQYF

D gene: TRBD2
J gene: TRBJ2-1
clone size: -
V gene: TRBV7-8
CDR3 DNA: TGTGCCAGCAGCTCGTTTAGCGGGGGGGCAGGGAATGAGCAGTTCTTC
CDR3 protein: CASSSFSGGAGNEQFF